This T cell receptor (beta chain) was profiled in a study of blood T cell repertoires in COVID-19. Turning to the study itself: Specimens from acute and convalescent COVID-19 originated in the United States, Italy and Spain. Sample material is recorded as cDNA or gDNA derived from T cells, B-cell-depleted T cells, or PBMCs.

Under the authors' procedure: Quantification of nucleated cells was approximated via reference gene primer amplification. This table comes from immunoSEQ multiplex PCR, and its TCRdb copy is limited to in-frame clones, with some not included. The V and J calls and clone size come from that table; D and trimming were worked out from the DNA. The sample records more than 200,000 clones, around four fifths being singletons. This CDR3 is built from 15 residues. The junction had 7 bases not matched to a gene; V was cut back by 3 bases and J by 3 bases. Germline CDR1 LNHDA, CDR2 SQIVND (reference sequence).

The chain is built from TRBV19 and TRBJ1-2, with 7 bases lining up with TRBD1. This sequence originates from a woman aged 40 to 50 with active or convalescent COVID-19. The specimen sequenced was peripheral blood. The CDR3 bases are TGTGCCAGTAGTATCGGGACAGATGTATACTATGGCTACACCTTC. Translation gives CASSIGTDVYYGYTF.